One TCR beta chain is described in this entry. Its antigen is not identified. This sample was included in a study of human T cells and chemical hapten exposure. For the study at large: TCR yield per sample varied, mainly due to pooled library volumes.

The total RNA was obtained from whole blood that was not fractionated. Germline lookup yields CDR1 SEHNR and CDR2 FQNEAQ (reference sequence). The CDR3 runs 15 residues. V trimming: 5 bases; J trimming: 3 bases; junction bases outside the gene matches: 6. Points from the study as a whole: With regard to DPC sensitization, TCRs above 1 in 1000 frequency did not change.

The library put unique molecular identifiers onto individual cDNA molecules. Original methodology: There were a median of approximately 88,000 TCRs per sample, with a range from roughly 20,000 to 700,000. TCRdb ran MiXCR on the 5' RACE reads and lists one entry per CDR3 protein. The V and J calls come from TCRdb's annotation, not from the publication. The profile shows over 95,000 distinct CDR3 sequences, approximately 19% of them singletons. The V gene is TRBV7-9, the J gene TRBJ2-5, with TRBD2 matching over 10 bases. This TCR was sampled from a human donor in good health. As DNA, the CDR3 is TGTGCCAGCAGCCTCCAGCGGGAGGGGGAAGAGACCCAGTACTTC. Amino acids: CASSLQREGEETQYF.